The rows below give T cell receptor beta chains drawn from one sample of a study of beta chain features in type 1 diabetes. Profiling relied on immunoSEQ multiplex PCR, and the TCRdb table lists in-frame clones only, not all of them. The table includes approximately 140,000 clones, 6.9% detected once. Sample: central memory CD4+ T cells from blood. The receptors come from a young woman in good health. Both conserved end residues are part of each CDR3. The order of the fields is V gene, J gene, CDR3 length, clone size, D gene, CDR3 DNA, CDR3 protein. The D gene is left open where the match is weak. Not all rows give a size; the values are once, few, many and, for expanded clones, a class.

>TRBV14|TRBJ1-5|15|few|TRBD1
TGTGCCAGCAGCCAAGGGACAGGGAGGAATCAGCCCCAGCATTTT
CASSQGTGRNQPQHF
>TRBV4-3|TRBJ2-3|15|many|.
TGCGCCAGCAGCCAAGATTTCAGGAGCACAGATACGCAGTATTTT
CASSQDFRSTDTQYF
>TRBV18|TRBJ2-7|14|few|.
TGTGCCAGCTCACCCAGTAGGACAGTCTACGAGCAGTACTTC
CASSPSRTVYEQYF
>TRBV5-4|TRBJ2-3|17|few|TRBD1
TGTGCCAGCAGCTTGGCCCTGTTGACAGGGGGCTTAGATACGCAGTATTTT
CASSLALLTGGLDTQYF
>TRBV11-2|TRBJ1-2|14|few|TRBD1
TGTGCCAGCAGCGCGGACAGGGGAGCGGGTGGCTACACCTTC
CASSADRGAGGYTF
>TRBV7-9|TRBJ2-5|15|few|TRBD1
TGTGCCAGCAGCTTAGCCGGGACAGGGAAAGAGACCCAGTACTTC
CASSLAGTGKETQYF
>TRBV5-6|TRBJ1-5|17|.|TRBD1
TGTGCCAGCAGCTTTATGACAGGGAAAGGAGCGAATCAGCCCCAGCATTTT
CASSFMTGKGANQPQHF
>TRBV6-6|TRBJ1-2|12|few|.
TGTGCCAGCAGTTATTTGGGGGGTGGCTACACCTTC
CASSYLGGGYTF
>TRBV30|TRBJ1-2|14|few|.
TGTGCCTGGAGTCAAACTGGGGGAGGCTATGGCTACACCTTC
CAWSQTGGGYGYTF
>TRBV7-3|TRBJ2-1|14|few|TRBD1
TGTGCCAGCAGCAGAGACAGGGTTGACAATGAGCAGTTCTTC
CASSRDRVDNEQFF
>TRBV5-1|TRBJ2-4|13|.|TRBD2
TGCGCCAGCAAGGGAGGGGATAGGGACATTCAGTACTTC
CASKGGDRDIQYF
>TRBV29-1|TRBJ2-1|14|many|.
TGCAGCGTTCCCTCGTCCCTCTCCGGCAATGAGCAGTTCTTC
CSVPSSLSGNEQFF
>TRBV5-1|TRBJ2-7|16|few|TRBD2
TGCGCCAGCAGCTTGGGAGGACTAGCGGGAACCTACGAGCAGTACTTC
CASSLGGLAGTYEQYF
>TRBV5-5|TRBJ2-1|15|few|TRBD1
TGTGCCAGCAGCCCGGGACAGGGAGGATACAATGAGCAGTTCTTC
CASSPGQGGYNEQFF
>TRBV27|TRBJ2-5|13|few|.
TGTGCCAGCAGTCGGACTACCCAAGAGACCCAGTACTTC
CASSRTTQETQYF